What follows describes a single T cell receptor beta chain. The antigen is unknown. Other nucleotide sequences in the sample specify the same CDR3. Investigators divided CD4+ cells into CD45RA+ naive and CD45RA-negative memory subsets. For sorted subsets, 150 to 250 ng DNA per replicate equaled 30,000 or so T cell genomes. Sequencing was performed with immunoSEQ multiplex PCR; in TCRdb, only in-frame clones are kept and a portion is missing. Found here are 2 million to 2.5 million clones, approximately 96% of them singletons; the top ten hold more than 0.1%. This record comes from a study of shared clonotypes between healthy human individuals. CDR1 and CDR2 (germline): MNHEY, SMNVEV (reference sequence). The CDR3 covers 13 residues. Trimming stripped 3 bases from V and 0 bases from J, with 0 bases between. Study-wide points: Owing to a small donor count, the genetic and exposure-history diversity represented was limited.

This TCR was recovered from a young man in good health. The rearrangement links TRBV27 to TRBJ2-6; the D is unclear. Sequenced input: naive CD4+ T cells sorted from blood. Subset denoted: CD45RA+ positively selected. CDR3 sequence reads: CASSFSGANVLTF. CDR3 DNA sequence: TGTGCCAGCAGTTTCTCTGGGGCCAACGTCCTGACTTTC.